The sequence of this TCR beta chain was determined in a study of blood T cell repertoires in COVID-19. Background on the study: From T cells, B-cell-depleted T cells, or PBMCs came the material, which was cDNA or gDNA.

Germline V CDR1 and CDR2: SGHRS, YFSETQ. V was pared by 2 bases and J by 3 bases, with 8 bases of the junction left unmatched. The CDR3 spans 16 residues. The cohort comprised adults aged roughly 18 to 90 years residing in about two dozen US areas. Two negative PCRs, clearance, or symptom resolution were required of recovered Cohort 3 donors. Original handling: By means of reference gene primer amplification, nucleated cell counts were estimated. The method was immunoSEQ multiplex PCR; TCRdb's version includes in-frame clones alone and lacks a portion of them. The V and J calls and clone size are taken from that table; D and trimming were inferred from the DNA. Altogether 200,000 to 250,000 clones are present, around 89% being singletons, with the ten largest covering roughly 2.8%.

The sample was PBMCs or T cells enriched from blood (not recorded which). The TCR originated in a woman aged 25 to 39 who had recovered from COVID-19. This sequence joins TRBV5-1 and TRBJ2-1; TRBD1 aligns across 7 bases. CDR3 protein: CASSLLQGKGYNEQFF. The CDR3 DNA reads as TGCGCCAGCAGCTTACTACAGGGGAAGGGCTACAATGAGCAGTTCTTC.